This record looks at one TCR beta chain sequence and its context. As yet, its antigen is unknown. This record comes from a study of OX40 agonist ivuxolimab in advanced cancers. Study-wide points: Among T cells, CD8+ cells averaged more expanded clones than CD4+ cells.

TCRdb's copy holds only in-frame clones and misses some; the assay was immunoSEQ multiplex PCR. The table shows roughly 61,000 clones, with roughly 90% occurring only once. Sequenced material: CD4+ or CD8+ T cells sorted from blood, taken in a trial of the OX40 agonist ivuxolimab. This TCR derives from an adult with an advanced solid tumor such as melanoma, head and neck, liver or kidney cancer.

CDR3 protein: CASSQSLTGPGEKLFF. The CDR3 region has the DNA TGCGCCAGCAGTCAATCGTTGACAGGCCCAGGGGAAAAACTGTTTTTT. The genes are TRBV23-1 and TRBJ1-4; D perhaps matches TRBD1 (6 bases). TRBV23-1 is an ORF, and what it does is uncertain. The CDR3 runs to 16 residues. Trimming pared 0 bases from V and 8 bases from J, leaving 16 bases between.